One and the same sample provided the 27 T cell receptor beta chains below, sequenced in a study of cytomegalovirus exposure and HLA in healthy donors. The PCR ran on 60 Vbeta and 13 Jbeta primers. Clones were read by immunoSEQ multiplex PCR, and TCRdb kept only the in-frame ones, dropping some. The table includes some 150,000 clones, over 65% detected once. The sequenced material came from PBMCs. The receptors were sampled from a man between 40 and 49 years old in good health and CMV-seropositive.

The J gene is TRBJ1-2, the V gene TRBV29-1; D remains unclear. The germline V and J ends were trimmed by 0 bases and 14 bases, with 10 bases remaining between them. The germline gives CDR1 SQVTM, CDR2 ANQGSEA. CDR3 length equals 10 residues. The DNA of the CDR3 is TGCAGCGTTGAAGATCGCCCGCGGACCTTC. This encodes CSVEDRPRTF.

The chain links TRBV10-3 to TRBJ2-1; 8 bases line up with TRBD2. Germline loops: CDR1 ENHRY, CDR2 SYGVKD. V dropped 8 bases and J dropped 9; count of bases not matched to a gene: 9. CDR3 length: 13 residues. CDR3 region: CAIGGLEVIEQFF. The CDR3 coding sequence is TGTGCCATCGGGGGACTAGAGGTAATTGAGCAGTTCTTC.

J is TRBJ1-2 and V is TRBV4-1; possibly TRBD1 for D (5 bases). The V end was cut by 3 bases, the J end by 5 bases, with 13 bases between. The germline gives CDR1 MGHRA, CDR2 YSYEKL. This CDR3 spans 14 amino acids. The CDR3 DNA reads as TGCGCCAGCAGCCATCGACAGTCCGAATATGGCTACACCTTC. Translated: CASSHRQSEYGYTF.

This clone showed up just a few times. This chain uses TRBV29-1 with TRBJ2-1; 13 bases align to TRBD2. Trimming took 6 bases from V and 4 from J; bases not matched to a gene: 6. Germline CDR1 SQVTM, CDR2 ANQGSEA. The CDR3 covers 15 residues. The CDR3 DNA sequence: TGCAGCGTATTCGGGACTAGCGGGATGTACAATGAGCAGTTCTTC. It specifies CSVFGTSGMYNEQFF.

The count of this clone is one. The chain joins TRBV27 to TRBJ1-6; weak D call: TRBD1 (6 bases). There are 13 residues in the CDR3. Trimming cost V 5 bases and J 9 bases, with 11 bases left between them. Germline V gene sequence: CDR1 MNHEY, CDR2 SMNVEV (reference sequence). The DNA for the CDR3 is TGTGCCAGCAGTGCCATACAGGGTTCACCCCTCCACTTT. Protein sequence: CASSAIQGSPLHF.

The V and J genes are TRBV10-3 and TRBJ2-5; D not resolved. Germline loops: CDR1 ENHRY, CDR2 SYGVKD. V was cut by 6 bases and J by 5 bases, with 10 bases left in between. This CDR3 region has 12 residues. The chain's CDR3 is CAISGSRETQYF. CDR3 DNA sequence: TGTGCCATCAGCGGATCGAGGGAGACCCAGTACTTC.

This clone is a singleton in its sample. This chain connects TRBV5-1 to TRBJ2-7; 11 nucleotides match TRBD2. The CDR3 length is 15 residues. Losses at the gene ends were 3 bases for V and 4 bases for J; bases not matched to a gene: 6. Germline V gene lookup returns CDR1 SGHRS and CDR2 YFSETQ. The chain's CDR3 is CASSSGTSGSYEQYF. The DNA for the CDR3 is TGCGCCAGCAGCTCCGGAACTAGCGGGAGTTACGAGCAGTACTTC.

This clone was counted only a few times. The gene calls are TRBV27 and TRBJ2-1; 12 bases are shared with TRBD2. Germline V CDR1 and CDR2: MNHEY, SMNVEV (reference sequence). There are 15 residues in the CDR3. Germline trimming cut 7 bases from V and 4 bases from J; bases unmatched to any gene: 5. The CDR3, as DNA: TGTGCCAGCACACTAGCGGGAGGAGGGTACAATGAGCAGTTCTTC. This gives the protein CASTLAGGGYNEQFF.

The genes are TRBV9 and TRBJ2-7, with a weak D call TRBD2 (7 bases). CDR3 length: 14 amino acids. Germline CDR1 SGDLS, CDR2 YYNGEE. Trimming pared 7 bases from V and 1 base from J, leaving 15 bases between. CDR3 in DNA: TGTGCCAGCTCGGCGGGGGCGGGATCCTACGAGCAGTACTTC. Its translation is CASSAGAGSYEQYF.

This clone was seen a handful of times. The V gene is TRBV30, the J gene TRBJ2-3; TRBD1 agrees at 7 bases. V gave up 3 bases and J gave up 11 bases; unmatched junction bases: 5. The CDR3 runs to 11 residues. The germline V gene encodes CDR1 GTSNPN and CDR2 SVGIG (reference sequence). In DNA form, the CDR3 reads TGTGCCTGGAGACTTGGGACAGAGCAGTATTTT. The encoded protein is CAWRLGTEQYF.

The chain uses TRBV18 and TRBJ1-4; TRBD1 matches at 7 bases. The CDR3 has 14 amino acids. The germline V gene encodes CDR1 KGHSH and CDR2 LQKENI. The ends lost 3 bases at V and 4 bases at J; junction bases unmatched: 2. CDR3 DNA sequence: TGTGCCAGCTCACCGGACAGGTTTAATGAAAAACTGTTTTTT. Protein sequence: CASSPDRFNEKLFF.

The J gene is TRBJ1-1, the V gene TRBV6-5, with a weak D call TRBD1 (5 bases). Germline V gene sequence: CDR1 MNHEY, CDR2 SVGAGI. This CDR3 has 13 residues. V was clipped by 5 bases and J by 1 base, with 8 bases between them. Here the CDR3 DNA reads TGTGCCAGCAGTGCCGACAGGAACACTGAAGCTTTCTTT. It encodes CASSADRNTEAFF.

The genes are TRBV5-4 and TRBJ2-3, with 7 nucleotides matching TRBD2. From germline, CDR1 is SGHNT and CDR2 YYREEE (reference sequence). CDR3 length: 11 residues. The ends lost 2 bases at V and 14 bases at J; junction bases unmatched: 5. The CDR3 reads CASSFSGRLYF. The CDR3 DNA reads as TGTGCCAGCAGCTTTAGCGGGCGCCTGTATTTT.

This chain links TRBV7-9 with TRBJ1-1, with D tentatively TRBD1 (6 bases). The germline CDR1 and CDR2 sequences are SEHNR and FQNEAQ (reference sequence). This CDR3 comprises 15 residues. Trimming shortened V by 5 bases and J by 4 bases, and 17 bases separated the two germline ends. CDR3 DNA: TGTGCCAGCAGCCCTCCCCGGGACAAGGGCACTGAAGCTTTCTTT. Translation: CASSPPRDKGTEAFF.

The chain is built from TRBV4-3 and TRBJ1-5; tentative D call: TRBD1 (5 bases). Trimming took off 4 bases at V and 7 bases at J, with 14 bases between the two ends. CDR1 and CDR2 from the germline V gene are LGHNA and YSLEER. The CDR3 has 14 residues. The CDR3 loop is CASSPTGGAQPQHF. The DNA for the CDR3 is TGCGCCAGCAGCCCTACGGGAGGGGCGCAGCCCCAGCATTTT.

The chain has TRBV29-1 and TRBJ2-3; D is perhaps TRBD1 (5 bases). Germline-derived CDR1 and CDR2 are SQVTM and ANQGSEA. Between the trimmed V and J ends, which lost 6 bases and 2 bases, there was a span of 12 bases. CDR3 length: 13 amino acids. The CDR3, as DNA: TGCAGCGTGCAGGGTCGGCTCACAGATACGCAGTATTTT. This translates into CSVQGRLTDTQYF.

The chain links TRBV5-1 to TRBJ2-5; 10 bases align to TRBD2. The CDR3 sequence is 18 residues long. The ends lost 4 bases at V and 7 bases at J; junction bases unmatched: 19. CDR1 and CDR2 from the germline V gene are SGHRS and YFSETQ. The CDR3 coding sequence is TGCGCCAGCAGCCCCACCGTAGGAGCGGGAGGGCCTTCGGGGACCCAGTACTTC. It is translated as CASSPTVGAGGPSGTQYF.

For the CDR3, the DNA is TGTGCCAGCAGTTACACAGATACGCAGTATTTT. It translates to CASSYTDTQYF. The V and J genes are TRBV2 and TRBJ2-3; no clear D. V lost 5 bases, J lost 2 bases, and 2 bases lay in between. Germline CDR1 and CDR2: SNHLY and FYNNEI. The CDR3 sequence is 11 residues long.

The genes are TRBV7-8 and TRBJ2-1; 12 nucleotides match TRBD1. The trim removed 6 bases at V and 8 bases at J, leaving 8 bases unmatched. The CDR3 spans 15 residues. From germline, CDR1 is SGHVS and CDR2 FQNEAQ. CDR3 loop: CASRAGTGGFYEQFF. CDR3 in DNA: TGTGCCAGCAGGGCCGGGACAGGGGGCTTCTATGAGCAGTTCTTC.

J is TRBJ1-5 and V is TRBV27, with TRBD1 matching over 7 bases. The CDR3 runs to 16 residues. Germline trimming cut 5 bases from V and 1 base from J; bases unmatched to any gene: 8. Germline V gene sequence: CDR1 MNHEY, CDR2 SMNVEV (reference sequence). This CDR3 is CASSPIPGGSNQPQHF. CDR3 nucleotides: TGTGCCAGCAGTCCAATACCAGGGGGAAGCAATCAGCCCCAGCATTTT.

In its sample, this clone was seen once. The rearrangement links TRBV7-8 to TRBJ2-7, with 7 bases identical to TRBD1. The V and J ends lost 2 bases and 2 bases, in that order; junction bases with no gene match: 6. The CDR3 length is 15 residues. Germline assignment: CDR1 SGHVS and CDR2 FQNEAQ. For the CDR3, the DNA is TGTGCCAGCAGCTTACTGACAGGGATTACCTACGAGCAGTACTTC. It codes for CASSLLTGITYEQYF.

The V call is TRBV29-1, the J call TRBJ2-5; TRBD2 is a possible D gene (5 bases). V lost 2 bases and J lost 4, with 11 bases in between. CDR1 and CDR2 from the germline V gene are SQVTM and ANQGSEA. This CDR3 is built from 13 residues. CDR3 sequence reads: CSVELTGRETQYF. The CDR3 DNA follows: TGCAGCGTTGAACTCACGGGGAGAGAGACCCAGTACTTC.

Worth noting for this clone: Different DNA sequences within this sample yield the same CDR3. V and J are TRBV7-9 and TRBJ2-3, with D tentatively TRBD2 (5 bases). Germline CDR1 and CDR2: SEHNR and FQNEAQ (reference sequence). The CDR3 extends over 13 amino acids. The V gene lost 3 bases and the J gene lost 1 base, with 5 bases spanning the gap. The CDR3 coding sequence is TGTGCCAGCAGCTTCGGGGGCACAGATACGCAGTATTTT. Encoded protein: CASSFGGTDTQYF.

Here the CDR3 reads CASSGGRGVNSYEQYF. CDR3 DNA: TGTGCCAGCAGTGGCGGGAGAGGGGTAAACTCCTACGAGCAGTACTTC. The chain couples TRBV6-1 to TRBJ2-7; 7 bases fit TRBD2. This CDR3 spans 16 amino acids. From germline, CDR1 is MNHNS and CDR2 SASEGT. V trimming: 4 bases; J trimming: 0 bases; junction bases outside the gene matches: 9.

The chain links TRBV5-1 to TRBJ2-7, with TRBD2 matching over 11 bases. Germline trimming cut 3 bases from V and 4 bases from J; bases unmatched to any gene: 9. The CDR3 has 16 residues. Germline values: CDR1 SGHRS, CDR2 YFSETQ. CDR3: CASSYTPGLADYEQYF. DNA of the CDR3: TGCGCCAGCAGCTATACCCCGGGACTAGCGGATTACGAGCAGTACTTC. The variable domain in full, with the rest retrieved from reference TRBV5-1 and TRBJ2-7, is KAGVTQTPRYLIKTRGQQVTLSCSPISGHRSVSWYQQTPGQGLQFLFEYFSETQRNKGNFPGRFSGRQFSNSRSEMNVSTLELGDSALYLCASSYTPGLADYEQYFGPGTRLTVT.

The rearrangement links TRBV11-2 to TRBJ2-3; the match to TRBD2 covers 12 bases. The CDR3 length is 19 residues. Germline assignment: CDR1 SGHAT and CDR2 FQNNGV. V shed 4 bases and J 6 bases; nucleotides not matched to a gene: 17. The CDR3 sequence: CASSSNLGLAGGRRDTQYF. The CDR3 DNA reads as TGTGCCAGCAGCTCTAATTTAGGGCTAGCGGGAGGGAGGAGGGATACGCAGTATTTT.

The rearrangement uses TRBV7-2 and TRBJ2-5; TRBD2 is a possible D gene (5 bases). Germline lookup yields CDR1 SGHTA and CDR2 FQGNSA. Trimming cost V 6 bases and J 5 bases, with 19 bases left between them. There are 15 residues in the CDR3. In DNA, the CDR3 is TGTGCCAGCAGACTTGACGGGAATAGCCTTGAGACCCAGTACTTC. Residues: CASRLDGNSLETQYF. Full variable domain (rest looked up from reference TRBV7-2 and TRBJ2-5): GAGVSQSPSNKVTEKGKDVELRCDPISGHTALYWYRQSLGQGLEFLIYFQGNSAPDKSGLPSDRFSAERTGGSVSTLTIQRTQQEDSAVYLCASRLDGNSLETQYFGPGTRLLVL.